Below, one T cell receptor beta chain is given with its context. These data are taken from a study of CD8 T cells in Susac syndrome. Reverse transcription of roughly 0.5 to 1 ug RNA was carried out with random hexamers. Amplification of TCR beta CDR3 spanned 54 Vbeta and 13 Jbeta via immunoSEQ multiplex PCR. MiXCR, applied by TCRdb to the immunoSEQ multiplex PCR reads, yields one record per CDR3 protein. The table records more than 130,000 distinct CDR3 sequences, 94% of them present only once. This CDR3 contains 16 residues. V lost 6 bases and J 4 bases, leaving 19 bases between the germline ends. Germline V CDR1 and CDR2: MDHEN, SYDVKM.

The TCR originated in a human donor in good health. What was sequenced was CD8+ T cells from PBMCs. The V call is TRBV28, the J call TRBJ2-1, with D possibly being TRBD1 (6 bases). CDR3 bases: TGTGCCAGCAGCCCGTTAACAGGGAAGGGTTACAATGAGCAGTTCTTC. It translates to CASSPLTGKGYNEQFF.